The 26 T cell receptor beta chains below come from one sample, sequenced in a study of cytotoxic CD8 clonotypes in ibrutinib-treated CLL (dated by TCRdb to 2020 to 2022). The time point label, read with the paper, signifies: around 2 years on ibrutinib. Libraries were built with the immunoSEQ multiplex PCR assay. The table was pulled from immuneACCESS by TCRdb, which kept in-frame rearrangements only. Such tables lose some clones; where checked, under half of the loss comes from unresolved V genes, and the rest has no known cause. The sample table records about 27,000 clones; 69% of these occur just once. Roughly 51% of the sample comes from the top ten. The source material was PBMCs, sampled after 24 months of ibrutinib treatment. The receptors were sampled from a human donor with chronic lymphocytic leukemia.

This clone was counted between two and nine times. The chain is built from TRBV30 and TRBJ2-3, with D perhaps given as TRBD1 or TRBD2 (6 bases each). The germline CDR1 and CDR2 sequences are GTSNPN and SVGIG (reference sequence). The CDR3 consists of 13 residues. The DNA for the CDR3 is TGTGCTAGGGGGGCGGCTAGCACAGATACGCAGTATTTT. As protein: CARGAASTDTQYF.

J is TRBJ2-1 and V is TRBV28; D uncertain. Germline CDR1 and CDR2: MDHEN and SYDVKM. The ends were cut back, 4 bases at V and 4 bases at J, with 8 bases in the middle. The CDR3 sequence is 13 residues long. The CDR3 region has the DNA TGTGCCAGCAGTTGGGCCAATTACAATGAGCAGTTCTTC. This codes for CASSWANYNEQFF.

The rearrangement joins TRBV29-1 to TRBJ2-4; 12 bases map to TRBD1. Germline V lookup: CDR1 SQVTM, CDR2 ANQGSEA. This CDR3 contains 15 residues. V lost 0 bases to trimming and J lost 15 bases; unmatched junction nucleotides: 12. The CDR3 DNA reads TGCAGCGTTGAAGAAGTTTCGGCGGGACAGGGGGCTCGGTACTTC. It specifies CSVEEVSAGQGARYF.

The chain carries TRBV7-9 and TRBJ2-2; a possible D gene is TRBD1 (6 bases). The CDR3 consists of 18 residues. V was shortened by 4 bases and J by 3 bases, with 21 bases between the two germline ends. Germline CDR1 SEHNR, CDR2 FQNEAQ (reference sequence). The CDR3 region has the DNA TGTGCCAGCAGCTGGGTGGACAGAGATACTTATTACACCGGGGAGCTGTTTTTT. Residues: CASSWVDRDTYYTGELFF.

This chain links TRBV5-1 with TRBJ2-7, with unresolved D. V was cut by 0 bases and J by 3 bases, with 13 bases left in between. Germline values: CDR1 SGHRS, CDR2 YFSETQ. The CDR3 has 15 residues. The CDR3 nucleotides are TGCGCCAGCAGCTTGGTTGGGTCCTCCATCTACGAGCAGTACTTC. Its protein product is CASSLVGSSIYEQYF.

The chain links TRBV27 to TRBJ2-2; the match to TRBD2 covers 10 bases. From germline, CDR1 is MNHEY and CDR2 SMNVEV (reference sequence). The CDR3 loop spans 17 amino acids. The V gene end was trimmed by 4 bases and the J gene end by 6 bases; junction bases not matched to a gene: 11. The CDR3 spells CASSSPSGGLRAGELFF. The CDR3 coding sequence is TGTGCCAGCAGTTCTCCTAGCGGGGGCCTCAGGGCCGGGGAGCTGTTTTTT.

DNA for the CDR3: TGTGCCAGCAGCCCCCAACTGGGACAGGGAGGCTATGGCTACACCTTC. Its translation: CASSPQLGQGGYGYTF. The gene calls are TRBV7-9 and TRBJ1-2; 9 bases are a match to TRBD1. This CDR3 spans 16 amino acids. The junction had 11 bases not matched to a gene; V was cut back by 5 bases and J by 4 bases. Germline CDR1 and CDR2: SEHNR and FQNEAQ (reference sequence).

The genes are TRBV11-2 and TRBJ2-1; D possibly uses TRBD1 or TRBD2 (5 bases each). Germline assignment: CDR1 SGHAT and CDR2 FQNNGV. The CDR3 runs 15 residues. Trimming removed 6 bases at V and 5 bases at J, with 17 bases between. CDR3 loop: CASRPPGTLNNEQFF. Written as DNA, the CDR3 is TGTGCCAGCAGGCCCCCAGGGACCTTAAACAATGAGCAGTTCTTC.

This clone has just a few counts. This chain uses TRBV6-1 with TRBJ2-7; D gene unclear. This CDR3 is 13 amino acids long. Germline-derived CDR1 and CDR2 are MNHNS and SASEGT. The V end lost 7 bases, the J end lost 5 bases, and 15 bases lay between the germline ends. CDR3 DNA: TGTGCCAGCACCCTACGGTTTGCGAACGAGCAGTACTTC. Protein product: CASTLRFANEQYF.

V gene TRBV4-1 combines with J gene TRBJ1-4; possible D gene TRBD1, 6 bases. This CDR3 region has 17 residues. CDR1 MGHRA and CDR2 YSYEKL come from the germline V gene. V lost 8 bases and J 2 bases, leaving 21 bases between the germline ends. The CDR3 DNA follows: TGCGCCAGCCGCCGTGGTCGGGGGGCGAAGACTAATGAAAAACTGTTTTTT. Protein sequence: CASRRGRGAKTNEKLFF.

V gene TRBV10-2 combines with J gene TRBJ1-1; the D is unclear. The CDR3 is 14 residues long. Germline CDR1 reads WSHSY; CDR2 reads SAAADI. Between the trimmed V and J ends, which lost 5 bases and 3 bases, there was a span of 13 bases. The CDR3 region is CASSPGRGDTEAFF. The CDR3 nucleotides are TGCGCCAGCAGTCCCGGACGGGGAGACACTGAAGCTTTCTTT.

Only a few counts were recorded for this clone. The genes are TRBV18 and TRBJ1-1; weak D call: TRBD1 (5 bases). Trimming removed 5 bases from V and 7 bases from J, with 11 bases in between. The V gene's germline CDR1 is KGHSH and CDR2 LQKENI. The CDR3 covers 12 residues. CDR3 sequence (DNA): TGTGCCAGCTCAACCGGGCAGGGTGAAGCTTTCTTT. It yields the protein CASSTGQGEAFF. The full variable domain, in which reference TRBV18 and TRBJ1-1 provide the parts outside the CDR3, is NAGVMQNPRHLVRRRGQEARLRCSPMKGHSHVYWYRQLPEEGLKFMVYLQKENIIDESGMPKERFSAEFPKEGPSILRIQQVVRGDSAAYFCASSTGQGEAFFGQGTRLTVV.

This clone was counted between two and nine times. For the CDR3, the DNA is TGCGCCAGCGGAGGAGGTATTGGGCGGGAGCAGTACTTC. As protein: CASGGGIGREQYF. The chain couples TRBV10-2 to TRBJ2-7; weak D call: TRBD2 (5 bases). There are 13 residues in the CDR3. The V end lost 8 bases, the J end lost 7 bases, and 18 bases lay between the germline ends. In germline, CDR1 is WSHSY, CDR2 SAAADI.

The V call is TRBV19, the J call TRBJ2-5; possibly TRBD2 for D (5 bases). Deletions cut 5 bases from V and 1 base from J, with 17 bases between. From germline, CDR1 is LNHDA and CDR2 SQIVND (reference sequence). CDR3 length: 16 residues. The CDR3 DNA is TGTGCCAGTAGTGCCCCCCGGGGTGGCTCCCAAGAGACCCAGTACTTC. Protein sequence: CASSAPRGGSQETQYF.

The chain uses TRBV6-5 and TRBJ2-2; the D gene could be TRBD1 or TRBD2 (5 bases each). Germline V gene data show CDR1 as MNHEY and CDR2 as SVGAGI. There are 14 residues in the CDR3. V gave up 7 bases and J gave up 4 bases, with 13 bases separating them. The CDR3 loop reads CASTPQRGTGELFF. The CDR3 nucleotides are TGTGCCAGCACGCCGCAGAGGGGCACCGGGGAGCTGTTTTTT.

This chain's CDR3 is CSTGQNEKLFF. The CDR3 nucleotides are TGCAGCACCGGACAGAATGAAAAACTGTTTTTT. This chain joins TRBV29-1 and TRBJ1-4; D perhaps matches TRBD1 (6 bases). The CDR3 is made up of 11 amino acids. The V and J ends lost 8 bases and 5 bases respectively, with 9 bases between them. Germline V gene data show CDR1 as SQVTM and CDR2 as ANQGSEA.

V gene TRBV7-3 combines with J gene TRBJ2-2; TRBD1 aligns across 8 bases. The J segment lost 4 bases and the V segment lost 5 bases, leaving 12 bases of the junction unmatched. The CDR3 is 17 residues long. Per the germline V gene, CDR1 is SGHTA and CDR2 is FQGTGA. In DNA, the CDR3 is TGTGCCAGCAGCCCAACCCTCTGGACAGGGTCCACCGGGGAGCTGTTTTTT. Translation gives CASSPTLWTGSTGELFF.

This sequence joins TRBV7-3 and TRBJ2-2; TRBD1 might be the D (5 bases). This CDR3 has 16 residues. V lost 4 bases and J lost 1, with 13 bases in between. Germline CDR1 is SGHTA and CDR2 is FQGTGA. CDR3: CASSSYPGQNTGELFF. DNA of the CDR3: TGTGCCAGCAGCTCTTATCCCGGACAGAACACCGGGGAGCTGTTTTTT.

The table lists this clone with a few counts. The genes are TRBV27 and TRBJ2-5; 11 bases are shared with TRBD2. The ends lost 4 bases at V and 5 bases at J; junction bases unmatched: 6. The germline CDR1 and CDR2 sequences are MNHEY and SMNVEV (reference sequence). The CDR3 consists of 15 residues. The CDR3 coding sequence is TGTGCCAGCAGTTCCCTAGCGGGGGGATCGGAGACCCAGTACTTC. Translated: CASSSLAGGSETQYF.

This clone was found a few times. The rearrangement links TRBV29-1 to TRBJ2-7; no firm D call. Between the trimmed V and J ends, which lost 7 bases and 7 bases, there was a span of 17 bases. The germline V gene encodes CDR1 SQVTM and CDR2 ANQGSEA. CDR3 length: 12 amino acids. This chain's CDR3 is CSGGVGVLEQYF. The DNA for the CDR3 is TGCAGCGGAGGAGTAGGCGTGTTAGAGCAGTACTTC.

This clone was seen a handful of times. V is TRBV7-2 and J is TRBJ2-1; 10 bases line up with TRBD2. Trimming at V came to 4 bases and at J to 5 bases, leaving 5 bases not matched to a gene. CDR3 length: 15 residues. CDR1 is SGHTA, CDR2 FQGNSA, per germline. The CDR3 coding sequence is TGTGCCAGCAGCTCTCAGCGGGGGGGAAACAATGAGCAGTTCTTC. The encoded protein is CASSSQRGGNNEQFF. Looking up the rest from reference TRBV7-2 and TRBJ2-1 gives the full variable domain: GAGVSQSPSNKVTEKGKDVELRCDPISGHTALYWYRQSLGQGLEFLIYFQGNSAPDKSGLPSDRFSAERTGGSVSTLTIQRTQQEDSAVYLCASSSQRGGNNEQFFGPGTRLTVL.

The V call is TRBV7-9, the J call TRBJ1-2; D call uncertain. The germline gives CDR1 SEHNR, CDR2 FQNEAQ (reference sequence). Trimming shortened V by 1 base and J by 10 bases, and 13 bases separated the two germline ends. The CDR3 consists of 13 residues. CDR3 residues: CASSLGSRGDYTF. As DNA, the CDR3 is TGTGCCAGCAGCTTAGGGTCTCGTGGTGACTACACCTTC.

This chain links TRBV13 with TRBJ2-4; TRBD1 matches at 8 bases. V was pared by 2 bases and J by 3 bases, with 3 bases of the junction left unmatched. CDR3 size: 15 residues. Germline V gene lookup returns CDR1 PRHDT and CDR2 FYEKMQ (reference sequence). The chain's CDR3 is CASSLRTGIKNIQYF. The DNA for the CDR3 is TGTGCCAGCAGCTTAAGGACAGGGATCAAAAACATTCAGTACTTC.

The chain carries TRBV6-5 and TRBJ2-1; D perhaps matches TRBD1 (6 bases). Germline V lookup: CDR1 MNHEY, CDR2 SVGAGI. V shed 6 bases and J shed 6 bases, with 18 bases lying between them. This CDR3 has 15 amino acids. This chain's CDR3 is CASRPQGPAANEQFF. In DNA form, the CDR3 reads TGTGCCAGCAGGCCACAGGGCCCTGCCGCCAATGAGCAGTTCTTC.

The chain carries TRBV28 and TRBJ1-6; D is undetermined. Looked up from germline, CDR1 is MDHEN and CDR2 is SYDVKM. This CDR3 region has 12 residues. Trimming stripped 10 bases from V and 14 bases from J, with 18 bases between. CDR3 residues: CATLLLTTALHF. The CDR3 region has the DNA TGTGCCACTCTGCTTTTAACTACAGCCCTCCACTTT.

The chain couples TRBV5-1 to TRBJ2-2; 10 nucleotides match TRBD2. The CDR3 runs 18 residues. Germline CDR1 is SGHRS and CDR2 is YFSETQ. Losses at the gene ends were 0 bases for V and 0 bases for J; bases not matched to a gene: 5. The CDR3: CASSLGLAGVTNTGELFF. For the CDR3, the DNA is TGCGCCAGCAGCTTGGGGCTAGCGGGGGTCACGAACACCGGGGAGCTGTTTTTT.